These T cell receptor beta chains were read from a single sample in a study of neoadjuvant anti-PD-1 for oral cavity cancer. The data were produced by immunoSEQ multiplex PCR, yet TCRdb's version contains in-frame clones alone and is incomplete. The sample comprises about 11,000 clones, about 51% of which are singletons, and more than 20% rests with the top ten. The input for sequencing was tumor tissue, taken before nivolumab (anti-PD-1) treatment. The receptors originated from a person between 40 and 80 years old with oral cavity squamous cell carcinoma. CDR3s include the opening cysteine and the closing phenylalanine or tryptophan. The D gene is left open where the match is weak. Expanded clones are given a class, and other clones once, few, many or no size at all.

D: TRBD1; size: -; J: TRBJ1-2; V: TRBV19; CDR3: CASSSAPPGTGMFYGYTF
D: -; size: -; J: TRBJ1-1; V: TRBV7-6; CDR3: CASSADLNTEAFF
D: -; size: once; J: TRBJ1-1; V: TRBV11-2; CDR3: CASSFTGTEAFF
D: -; size: -; J: TRBJ1-1; V: TRBV19; CDR3: CASSPWDRIDPEAFF
D: TRBD1; size: -; J: TRBJ1-5; V: TRBV28; CDR3: CASSPRTGTNQPQHF
D: -; size: -; J: TRBJ2-2; V: TRBV19; CDR3: CASSHDSTGELFF
D: -; size: medium-sized; J: TRBJ1-2; V: TRBV30; CDR3: CAWSGQSGGYTF
D: -; size: -; J: TRBJ2-2; V: TRBV6-5; CDR3: CASSPRGQDTGELFF
D: -; size: -; J: TRBJ1-2; V: TRBV4-3; CDR3: CASSQAGPGGGGYTF
D: TRBD2; size: -; J: TRBJ2-1; V: TRBV15; CDR3: CATSRGTPGLAHEQFF
D: -; size: -; J: TRBJ1-2; V: TRBV4-3; CDR3: CASSPSQLRAVEGYTF
D: -; size: -; J: TRBJ2-7; V: TRBV7-2; CDR3: CASSLHSAGRTYEQYF
D: -; size: -; J: TRBJ2-5; V: TRBV30; CDR3: CAWSFLGGGRETQYF
D: TRBD1; size: -; J: TRBJ1-1; V: TRBV28; CDR3: CASSLGTGREAFF
D: TRBD2; size: -; J: TRBJ2-1; V: TRBV11-2; CDR3: CASSQQLAGGHNEQFF
D: TRBD2; size: medium-sized; J: TRBJ2-2; V: TRBV5-1; CDR3: CASSLVAGSTGELFF
D: TRBD1; size: -; J: TRBJ2-5; V: TRBV7-6; CDR3: CASSLGPPGTVNGETQYF
D: -; size: few; J: TRBJ1-2; V: TRBV28; CDR3: CASSFRPTVYGYTF
D: -; size: medium-sized; J: TRBJ2-7; V: TRBV21-1; CDR3: CASRRIDWPSYEQYF
D: -; size: -; J: TRBJ1-6; V: TRBV4-3; CDR3: CASSQELLGGSYNSPLHF
D: -; size: -; J: TRBJ2-7; V: TRBV5-6; CDR3: CASSLNSVYEQYF
D: -; size: -; J: TRBJ2-3; V: TRBV5-1; CDR3: CASSLATGHTDTQYF
D: -; size: -; J: TRBJ2-3; V: TRBV7-6; CDR3: CASSQTTLGTDTQYF
D: TRBD1; size: few; J: TRBJ2-1; V: TRBV5-1; CDR3: CASSLDFPGTGVDEQFF
D: TRBD2; size: -; J: TRBJ2-3; V: TRBV4-3; CDR3: CASSQDGSGGRDTQYF
D: -; size: once; J: TRBJ1-1; V: TRBV6-5; CDR3: CASSRGGELPEAFF
D: -; size: -; J: TRBJ1-4; V: TRBV5-4; CDR3: CASSFKQTNEKLFF
D: -; size: -; J: TRBJ2-6; V: TRBV4-1; CDR3: CASSQEGGYSSGANVLTF
D: -; size: once; J: TRBJ1-2; V: TRBV10-3; CDR3: CAISEFLSEVNYGYTF
D: TRBD2; size: -; J: TRBJ2-1; V: TRBV13; CDR3: CASSSQRLAADNEQFF
D: TRBD2; size: -; J: TRBJ2-2; V: TRBV5-1; CDR3: CASSLGTRGTGELFF
D: TRBD1; size: once; J: TRBJ2-3; V: TRBV28; CDR3: CASSIRDRRTDTQYF
D: -; size: -; J: TRBJ2-3; V: TRBV9; CDR3: CASSVNPTDTQYF
D: -; size: -; J: TRBJ2-3; V: TRBV5-1; CDR3: CASTIGTLNTDTQYF
D: -; size: -; J: TRBJ1-1; V: TRBV5-1; CDR3: CASSLEPPGNAEAFF
D: -; size: few; J: TRBJ2-3; V: TRBV4-1; CDR3: CASSPRGVQFADTQYF
D: TRBD1; size: -; J: TRBJ2-1; V: TRBV7-2; CDR3: CASSPAQGANEQFF